Listed below are T cell receptor beta chains from one sample, sequenced in a study of T-cell memory formation after mild COVID-19. TCRdb reanalysed the 5' RACE reads using MiXCR and keeps one entry per CDR3 protein. The table has 250,000 to 300,000 distinct CDR3 sequences, about 16% seen once. The sequenced material came from PBMCs or a T cell subset sorted from them (not recorded which). These receptors all stem from a man aged 18-30 years who had mild COVID-19 (a few samples of this study predate the infection). Cell type and time point are not known. Both conserved end residues are part of each CDR3. Each record gives: clone size, J gene, V gene, D gene, CDR3 DNA, CDR3 protein. The D gene is left open where the match is weak. Not every row has a clone size; where given, it reads once, few, many or a size class.

abundance: few; j_gene: TRBJ1-2; v_gene: TRBV29-1; d_gene: NA; CDR3nt: TGCAGCGCTGGAGATAGGGGCTACACCTTC; CDR3aa: CSAGDRGYTF
abundance: few; j_gene: TRBJ2-3; v_gene: TRBV20-1; d_gene: TRBD2; CDR3nt: TGCAGTGCTCGTCGACTAGCGGGGGGGTTGACAGATACGCAGTATTTT; CDR3aa: CSARRLAGGLTDTQYF
abundance: NA; j_gene: TRBJ2-5; v_gene: TRBV20-1; d_gene: NA; CDR3nt: TGCAGTGCTAGAGATTTCGAGTCCGGGACGGCGACCCAGTACTTC; CDR3aa: CSARDFESGTATQYF
abundance: NA; j_gene: TRBJ2-5; v_gene: TRBV7-9; d_gene: TRBD2; CDR3nt: TGTGCCAGCAGCTTAGCTGTCGGCGGCGGGGGGGCCATTGAGACCCAGTACTTC; CDR3aa: CASSLAVGGGGAIETQYF
abundance: NA; j_gene: TRBJ2-3; v_gene: TRBV5-8; d_gene: TRBD2; CDR3nt: TGTGCCAGCAGATGGACTAGCGGGGGACATCCCTTTAGCACAGATACGCAGTATTTT; CDR3aa: CASRWTSGGHPFSTDTQYF
abundance: NA; j_gene: TRBJ2-1; v_gene: TRBV11-3; d_gene: TRBD2; CDR3nt: TGTGCCAGCAGCCAGACTAGCGGGGGGTGGAGTGAGCAGTTCTTC; CDR3aa: CASSQTSGGWSEQFF
abundance: NA; j_gene: TRBJ2-3; v_gene: TRBV7-3; d_gene: NA; CDR3nt: TGTGCCAGCAGCCCGTTGATCACAGATACGCAGTATTTT; CDR3aa: CASSPLITDTQYF
abundance: few; j_gene: TRBJ1-2; v_gene: TRBV5-1; d_gene: NA; CDR3nt: TGCGCCAGCAGCTTGGCGGGGGGCCGAGGCTATGGCTACACCTTC; CDR3aa: CASSLAGGRGYGYTF
abundance: NA; j_gene: TRBJ2-7; v_gene: TRBV6-2/TRBV6-3; d_gene: TRBD1; CDR3nt: TGTGCCAGCAGTTACGGACAGGGGACCCACGAGCAGTACTTC; CDR3aa: CASSYGQGTHEQYF
abundance: NA; j_gene: TRBJ2-1; v_gene: TRBV6-1; d_gene: TRBD1; CDR3nt: TGTGCCAGCAGTGGGGACAGGGGGTGGTCCGAGCAGTTCTTC; CDR3aa: CASSGDRGWSEQFF
abundance: few; j_gene: TRBJ1-3; v_gene: TRBV7-8; d_gene: NA; CDR3nt: TGTGCCAGCACCATAGGGCTGACCGGAAACACCATATATTTT; CDR3aa: CASTIGLTGNTIYF
abundance: NA; j_gene: TRBJ1-1; v_gene: TRBV6-2/TRBV6-3; d_gene: NA; CDR3nt: TGTGCCAGCAGTTCCCGGAAACAGGGTATGAACACTGAAGCTTTCTTT; CDR3aa: CASSSRKQGMNTEAFF
abundance: NA; j_gene: TRBJ2-5; v_gene: TRBV11-2; d_gene: NA; CDR3nt: TGTGCCAGCAGCCACCGACACAGGGAGTCAGAGACCCAGTACTTC; CDR3aa: CASSHRHRESETQYF
abundance: NA; j_gene: TRBJ2-3; v_gene: TRBV7-9; d_gene: NA; CDR3nt: TGTGCCAGCAGCCCGAGGCGACAGACAGGCACAGATACGCAGTATTTT; CDR3aa: CASSPRRQTGTDTQYF
abundance: NA; j_gene: TRBJ2-3; v_gene: TRBV5-6; d_gene: TRBD1; CDR3nt: TGTGCCAGCAGCGGGACAGGAGCTAGCACAGATACGCAGTATTTT; CDR3aa: CASSGTGASTDTQYF
abundance: NA; j_gene: TRBJ1-2; v_gene: TRBV4-3; d_gene: TRBD1; CDR3nt: TGCGCCAGCAGCTACGGACAGGGCGACTATGGCTACACCTTC; CDR3aa: CASSYGQGDYGYTF
abundance: NA; j_gene: TRBJ2-5; v_gene: TRBV12-3/TRBV12-4; d_gene: NA; CDR3nt: TGTGCCAGCAGTTTAGGGGAAGGAGCAGAGACCCAGTACTTC; CDR3aa: CASSLGEGAETQYF
abundance: NA; j_gene: TRBJ2-5; v_gene: TRBV5-1; d_gene: NA; CDR3nt: TGCGCCAGCAGCTTGGAAGTCCGACGTGTGGTTCAAGAGACCCAGTACTTC; CDR3aa: CASSLEVRRVVQETQYF
abundance: few; j_gene: TRBJ1-1; v_gene: TRBV10-3; d_gene: NA; CDR3nt: TGTGCCATCAGAGGGGCCGAGAACACTGAAGCTTTCTTT; CDR3aa: CAIRGAENTEAFF
abundance: NA; j_gene: TRBJ1-1; v_gene: TRBV4-3; d_gene: TRBD1; CDR3nt: TGCGCCAGCAGTGGACAGGGTTCTGAAGCTTTCTTT; CDR3aa: CASSGQGSEAFF
abundance: NA; j_gene: TRBJ2-1; v_gene: TRBV24-1; d_gene: TRBD1; CDR3nt: TGTGCCACCAGTGACCAAAGGGGACAGGGGTTATACAATGAGCAGTTCTTC; CDR3aa: CATSDQRGQGLYNEQFF
abundance: NA; j_gene: TRBJ2-3; v_gene: TRBV6-5; d_gene: NA; CDR3nt: TGTGCCAGCAGTTACTCGGGGCGTCAGGATACGCAGTATTTT; CDR3aa: CASSYSGRQDTQYF
abundance: NA; j_gene: TRBJ1-5; v_gene: TRBV6-6; d_gene: NA; CDR3nt: TGTGCCAGCAGACCCGAAGGAAATCAGCCCCAGCATTTT; CDR3aa: CASRPEGNQPQHF
abundance: NA; j_gene: TRBJ2-7; v_gene: TRBV7-2; d_gene: NA; CDR3nt: TGTGCCAGCAGCTTAGTGGGGGATCTCGGGCAGTACTTC; CDR3aa: CASSLVGDLGQYF
abundance: many; j_gene: TRBJ2-3; v_gene: TRBV5-1; d_gene: NA; CDR3nt: TGCGCCAGCAGCATGGGGGGGCCGGCAGATACGCAGTATTTT; CDR3aa: CASSMGGPADTQYF
abundance: few; j_gene: TRBJ2-5; v_gene: TRBV5-1; d_gene: NA; CDR3nt: TGCGCCAGCAGCTCCCAGGGACACGGACAAGAGACCCAGTACTTC; CDR3aa: CASSSQGHGQETQYF
abundance: NA; j_gene: TRBJ1-2; v_gene: TRBV9; d_gene: NA; CDR3nt: TGTGCCAGCAGCGCTGGGACGGCCCATCAATATGGCTACACCTTC; CDR3aa: CASSAGTAHQYGYTF
abundance: NA; j_gene: TRBJ2-5; v_gene: TRBV29-1; d_gene: NA; CDR3nt: TGCAGCGTTGAGTCAGGACAAGAGACCCAGTACTTC; CDR3aa: CSVESGQETQYF
abundance: few; j_gene: TRBJ2-7; v_gene: TRBV7-2; d_gene: TRBD1; CDR3nt: TGTGCCAGCAGGTTCGGGACAGGCCGAAAAGAGCAGTACTTC; CDR3aa: CASRFGTGRKEQYF
abundance: NA; j_gene: TRBJ1-6; v_gene: TRBV7-9; d_gene: NA; CDR3nt: TGTGCCAGCAGCTTACGGCCAGGGGACTCACCCCTCCACTTT; CDR3aa: CASSLRPGDSPLHF
abundance: many; j_gene: TRBJ2-5; v_gene: TRBV7-8; d_gene: NA; CDR3nt: TGTGCCAGCAGCTCCAGACTGAAAGAGACCCAGTACTTC; CDR3aa: CASSSRLKETQYF
abundance: NA; j_gene: TRBJ1-1; v_gene: TRBV6-5; d_gene: NA; CDR3nt: TGTGCCAGCAGTGGCCTAGGGCCGATCACTGAAGCTTTCTTT; CDR3aa: CASSGLGPITEAFF
abundance: few; j_gene: TRBJ2-7; v_gene: TRBV12-3/TRBV12-4; d_gene: NA; CDR3nt: TGTGCCAGCAGTTTCTCCAGCCTCTCCTACGAGCAGTACTTC; CDR3aa: CASSFSSLSYEQYF
abundance: NA; j_gene: TRBJ2-1; v_gene: TRBV20-1; d_gene: NA; CDR3nt: TGCAGTGCTACCCATAGTATGGGGGGATATAATGAGCAGTTCTTC; CDR3aa: CSATHSMGGYNEQFF
abundance: few; j_gene: TRBJ1-3; v_gene: TRBV23-1; d_gene: NA; CDR3nt: TGCGCCAGCAGTCAGGGGGGAACCGTACCCATCACTGGAAACACCATATATTTT; CDR3aa: CASSQGGTVPITGNTIYF
abundance: few; j_gene: TRBJ2-3; v_gene: TRBV12-3/TRBV12-4; d_gene: NA; CDR3nt: TGTGCCAGCAGTTTGCGTCGGCAGTCCACAGATACGCAGTATTTT; CDR3aa: CASSLRRQSTDTQYF
abundance: few; j_gene: TRBJ2-1; v_gene: TRBV7-3; d_gene: TRBD1; CDR3nt: TGTGCCAGCAGCTTAGGGACAGGGATGCTAAATGAGCAGTTCTTC; CDR3aa: CASSLGTGMLNEQFF
abundance: many; j_gene: TRBJ2-1; v_gene: TRBV7-2; d_gene: TRBD1; CDR3nt: TGTGCCAGCAGCGGGACAGGTGGTCGCAATGAGCAGTTCTTC; CDR3aa: CASSGTGGRNEQFF
abundance: few; j_gene: TRBJ1-2; v_gene: TRBV6-5; d_gene: TRBD1; CDR3nt: TGTGCCAGCAGTTGGACAGGGTCTGCCCCCTTTGGCTACACCTTC; CDR3aa: CASSWTGSAPFGYTF
abundance: few; j_gene: TRBJ1-6; v_gene: TRBV6-5; d_gene: NA; CDR3nt: TGTGCCAGCAGAGTTTCCGGGACACAGACTTCACCCCTCCACTTT; CDR3aa: CASRVSGTQTSPLHF
abundance: few; j_gene: TRBJ1-1; v_gene: TRBV6-2/TRBV6-3; d_gene: NA; CDR3nt: TGTGCCAGCAGCCCCTTTAGGACTGAAGCTTTCTTT; CDR3aa: CASSPFRTEAFF
abundance: NA; j_gene: TRBJ1-3; v_gene: TRBV7-2; d_gene: NA; CDR3nt: TGTGCCAGCAGCTTAGAAAGGGGTACTGGAAACACCATATATTTT; CDR3aa: CASSLERGTGNTIYF
abundance: many; j_gene: TRBJ2-1; v_gene: TRBV29-1; d_gene: NA; CDR3nt: TGCAGCGGGGAGTCCTACAATGAGCAGTTCTTC; CDR3aa: CSGESYNEQFF
abundance: few; j_gene: TRBJ1-2; v_gene: TRBV27; d_gene: NA; CDR3nt: TGTGCCAGCAGTACACAGGGAGAGGACTATGGCTACACCTTC; CDR3aa: CASSTQGEDYGYTF
abundance: many; j_gene: TRBJ1-1; v_gene: TRBV12-3/TRBV12-4; d_gene: NA; CDR3nt: TGCGCCAGCAGCTTGCGAGAGAACACTGAAGCTTTCTTT; CDR3aa: CASSLRENTEAFF
abundance: many; j_gene: TRBJ1-2; v_gene: TRBV5-4; d_gene: TRBD1; CDR3nt: TGTGCCAGCAGCTTCCAGGGGGCTTTGGTGGGCGGCTACACCTTC; CDR3aa: CASSFQGALVGGYTF
abundance: NA; j_gene: TRBJ2-7; v_gene: TRBV9; d_gene: NA; CDR3nt: TGTGCCAGCAGCGCTACCGAGGGGATAACTCGGGAGCAGTACTTC; CDR3aa: CASSATEGITREQYF
abundance: NA; j_gene: TRBJ2-1; v_gene: TRBV7-2; d_gene: TRBD1; CDR3nt: TGTGCCAGCAGCATAGGACAGGGGGCAGGTGAGCAGTTCTTC; CDR3aa: CASSIGQGAGEQFF
abundance: NA; j_gene: TRBJ2-7; v_gene: TRBV20-1; d_gene: TRBD2; CDR3nt: TGCAGTGCTAGACCACCAGCGGGGGGTCGGGACGAGCAGTACTTC; CDR3aa: CSARPPAGGRDEQYF
abundance: few; j_gene: TRBJ2-6; v_gene: TRBV4-2; d_gene: NA; CDR3nt: TGTGCCAGCAGCCAAGAGGGAACTGGGGCCAACGTCCTGACTTTC; CDR3aa: CASSQEGTGANVLTF
abundance: many; j_gene: TRBJ2-3; v_gene: TRBV6-4; d_gene: TRBD2; CDR3nt: TGTGCCAGCAGTGACCGGGGGGGGAGCACAGATACGCAGTATTTT; CDR3aa: CASSDRGGSTDTQYF
abundance: few; j_gene: TRBJ1-1; v_gene: TRBV20-1; d_gene: NA; CDR3nt: TGCAGTGCTGGTCTAAGTTCGGGGCGGACTGAAGCTTTCTTT; CDR3aa: CSAGLSSGRTEAFF
abundance: many; j_gene: TRBJ1-1; v_gene: TRBV7-2; d_gene: NA; CDR3nt: TGTGCCAGCAGCTTAGGAGGACTCCTCTTGAACACTGAAGCTTTCTTT; CDR3aa: CASSLGGLLLNTEAFF
abundance: few; j_gene: TRBJ1-3; v_gene: TRBV7-2; d_gene: NA; CDR3nt: TGTGCCAGCAGCTTATGGGGGGCGTTAGTTAGAAACACCATATATTTT; CDR3aa: CASSLWGALVRNTIYF
abundance: NA; j_gene: TRBJ2-2; v_gene: TRBV28; d_gene: TRBD2; CDR3nt: TGTGCCAGCAGTCTCCCGGGAGCGGGGGGCCAACCTAACCCGAACACAGGGGAGCTGTTTTTT; CDR3aa: CASSLPGAGGQPNPNTGELFF
abundance: few; j_gene: TRBJ1-2; v_gene: TRBV14; d_gene: NA; CDR3nt: TGTGCCAGCAGCCAAGATACAGCGGAGTATGGCTACACCTTC; CDR3aa: CASSQDTAEYGYTF
abundance: few; j_gene: TRBJ1-5; v_gene: TRBV4-1; d_gene: NA; CDR3nt: TGCGCCAGCAGCCGAGCATGGGAGAGCAATCAGCCCCAGCATTTT; CDR3aa: CASSRAWESNQPQHF
abundance: NA; j_gene: TRBJ1-5; v_gene: TRBV28; d_gene: TRBD1; CDR3nt: TGTGCCAGCACCCCCCCGGGACAGGCTCGCAATCAGCCCCAGCATTTT; CDR3aa: CASTPPGQARNQPQHF
abundance: NA; j_gene: TRBJ1-2; v_gene: TRBV29-1; d_gene: NA; CDR3nt: TGCAGCGTTGAGTATTTGGGATTTGGCCCTAACTATGGCTACACCTTC; CDR3aa: CSVEYLGFGPNYGYTF
abundance: few; j_gene: TRBJ2-5; v_gene: TRBV4-1; d_gene: NA; CDR3nt: TGCGCCAGCAGCCAGACCAGGGGTTTTCGAGAGACCCAGTACTTC; CDR3aa: CASSQTRGFRETQYF